The 22 T cell receptor beta chains listed next were all sequenced from one sample in a study of cytomegalovirus exposure and HLA in healthy donors. PCR amplification relied on 60 Vbeta primers (plus 13 Jbeta primers). The method was immunoSEQ multiplex PCR; TCRdb's version includes in-frame clones alone and lacks a portion of them. This table holds 150,000 to 200,000 clones, roughly 86% found once. The sample was PBMCs. These receptors all come from a woman younger than 35 in good health and CMV-seronegative.

This chain uses TRBV2 with TRBJ2-3; no clear D. CDR3 size: 14 residues. Looked up from germline, CDR1 is SNHLY and CDR2 is FYNNEI. Trimming pared 6 bases from V and 0 bases from J, leaving 10 bases between. The DNA for the CDR3 is TGTGCCAGCAGGTTGGGTAGCAGCACAGATACGCAGTATTTT. This gives the protein CASRLGSSTDTQYF.

The J gene is TRBJ2-2, the V gene TRBV5-8; maybe TRBD1 (5 bases). The CDR3 sequence is 15 residues long. CDR1 and CDR2 from the germline V gene are SGHTS and YDEGEE. The ends were cut back, 1 base at V and 7 bases at J, with 14 bases in the middle. The CDR3, as DNA: TGTGCCAGCAGCTTGTCAGCAGGGTGGGGCGGGGAGCTGTTTTTT. As protein: CASSLSAGWGGELFF.

The V and J genes are TRBV5-1 and TRBJ1-4; D ambiguous. Trimming pared 0 bases from V and 5 bases from J, leaving 8 bases between. CDR1 SGHRS and CDR2 YFSETQ come from the germline V gene. The CDR3 totals 14 residues. The CDR3: CASSLGGANEKLFF. The CDR3 DNA reads TGCGCCAGCAGCTTGGGAGGCGCCAATGAAAAACTGTTTTTT. Full variable domain (rest looked up from reference TRBV5-1 and TRBJ1-4): KAGVTQTPRYLIKTRGQQVTLSCSPISGHRSVSWYQQTPGQGLQFLFEYFSETQRNKGNFPGRFSGRQFSNSRSEMNVSTLELGDSALYLCASSLGGANEKLFFGSGTQLSVL.

The rearrangement joins TRBV7-9 to TRBJ2-7, with D unresolved. Trimming took off 4 bases at V and 0 bases at J, with 13 bases between the two ends. The CDR3 has 15 amino acids. CDR1 is SEHNR, CDR2 FQNEAQ, per germline (reference sequence). This CDR3 reads CASSSPGAYSYEQYF. The CDR3, as DNA: TGTGCCAGCAGCTCCCCCGGAGCGTACTCCTACGAGCAGTACTTC.

The CDR3 sequence is CASSARDRGIYEQYF. The CDR3 DNA follows: TGTGCCAGCAGCGCCCGGGACAGGGGGATCTACGAGCAGTACTTC. The chain is built from TRBV7-9 and TRBJ2-7; 11 bases align to TRBD1. CDR1 is SEHNR, CDR2 FQNEAQ, per germline (reference sequence). V lost 5 bases and J lost 3; bases outside the gene matches: 6. The CDR3 is 15 residues long.

In its sample, this clone was seen a few times. The V and J genes are TRBV5-6 and TRBJ1-2; the match to TRBD1 covers 8 bases. The junction had 13 bases not matched to a gene; V was cut back by 2 bases and J by 4 bases. The CDR3 spans 17 residues. The V gene's germline CDR1 is SGHDT and CDR2 YYEEEE. This CDR3 reads CASSFPPPTGARYGYTF. The CDR3 DNA reads as TGTGCCAGCAGCTTTCCTCCACCGACAGGGGCTCGCTATGGCTACACCTTC.

With respect to this clone: Relative to the germline gene, one junction end is altered; a read error may explain this. V is TRBV5-5 and J is TRBJ2-6; the match to TRBD1 covers 7 bases. CDR1 is SGHKS and CDR2 is YYEKEE in the germline V gene (reference sequence). This CDR3 contains 18 residues. The CDR3 region is CASTLAGQVFSGANVLTF. As DNA, the CDR3 is TGTGCCAGCACCTTGGCCGGACAGGTTTTCTCTGGGGCCAACGTCCTGACTTTC.

V and J are TRBV9 and TRBJ2-7; a possible D gene is TRBD1 (6 bases). The germline gives CDR1 SGDLS, CDR2 YYNGEE. Trimming removed 3 bases from V and 6 bases from J, with 13 bases in between. The CDR3 contains 13 residues. The CDR3: CASSETARGEQYF. The CDR3 DNA reads TGTGCCAGCAGCGAGACAGCCAGGGGCGAGCAGTACTTC.

CDR3 protein: CASSPRGQGNTGELFF. CDR3 DNA sequence: TGTGCCAGCTCACCCCGAGGACAGGGGAACACCGGGGAGCTGTTTTTT. The chain joins TRBV18 to TRBJ2-2; the match to TRBD1 covers 8 bases. From germline, CDR1 is KGHSH and CDR2 LQKENI. This CDR3 comprises 16 residues. V lost 3 bases and J lost 1; bases outside the gene matches: 4. The variable domain in full, with the rest retrieved from reference TRBV18 and TRBJ2-2, is NAGVMQNPRHLVRRRGQEARLRCSPMKGHSHVYWYRQLPEEGLKFMVYLQKENIIDESGMPKERFSAEFPKEGPSILRIQQVVRGDSAAYFCASSPRGQGNTGELFFGEGSRLTVL.

The chain uses TRBV18 and TRBJ1-5; TRBD1 might be the D (5 bases). CDR3 size: 16 residues. Trimming shortened V by 3 bases and J by 6 bases, and 18 bases separated the two germline ends. Per germline, CDR1 KGHSH and CDR2 LQKENI. The CDR3 loop is CASSPPGGAASQPQHF. For the CDR3, the DNA is TGTGCCAGCTCACCTCCGGGGGGTGCGGCCAGTCAGCCCCAGCATTTT.

V gene TRBV27 combines with J gene TRBJ1-6; a weak D match, TRBD1 (6 bases). CDR1 is MNHEY, CDR2 SMNVEV, per germline (reference sequence). The CDR3 spans 14 residues. Trimming took 9 bases from V and 0 from J, leaving 9 bases between them. The CDR3 reads CASTDSSYNSPLHF. CDR3 coding DNA: TGTGCCAGTACGGACAGCTCCTATAATTCACCCCTCCACTTT.

This clone was picked up a small number of times. CDR3 in amino acids: CASTRFGGRGTEAFF. The DNA of the CDR3 is TGTGCCAGCACCCGTTTCGGGGGGCGTGGGACTGAAGCTTTCTTT. The V and J genes are TRBV9 and TRBJ1-1, with a weak D call TRBD1 (6 bases). V lost 6 bases to trimming and J lost 5 bases, with 20 bases between them. CDR1 is SGDLS, CDR2 YYNGEE, per germline. The CDR3 sequence is 15 residues long.

The chain is built from TRBV6-6 and TRBJ2-2; 8 bases agree with TRBD2. CDR3 length equals 15 residues. The germline V gene has CDR1 MNHNY and CDR2 SVGAGI (reference sequence). After removal of 6 bases from V and 8 bases from J, the junction contained 11 bases not matched to a gene. CDR3 amino acids: CASSRRRGARGELFF. In DNA form, the CDR3 reads TGTGCCAGCAGCCGCCGGCGGGGGGCTCGAGGGGAGCTGTTTTTT.

The chain carries TRBV27 and TRBJ1-1, with a tentative D call TRBD1 (5 bases). Between the trimmed V and J ends, which lost 2 bases and 10 bases, there was a span of 11 bases. CDR1 and CDR2 from the germline V gene are MNHEY and SMNVEV (reference sequence). The CDR3 runs to 12 residues. The CDR3 coding sequence is TGTGCCAGCAGTTTACCGGGGAGGGGAGCTTTCTTT. Protein product: CASSLPGRGAFF.

The chain has TRBV6-5 and TRBJ1-1; perhaps TRBD1 as D (6 bases). CDR1 is MNHEY and CDR2 is SVGAGI in the germline V gene. Trimming left V 6 bases short and J 1 base short, with 12 bases between. This CDR3 region has 14 residues. The CDR3 protein is CASRTGSSNTEAFF. CDR3 coding DNA: TGTGCCAGCAGGACAGGAAGCTCGAACACTGAAGCTTTCTTT.

This clone was seen once. CDR3 amino acids: CACGGLAGGPAADTQYF. The DNA of the CDR3 is TGTGCCTGTGGGGGGCTAGCGGGAGGGCCCGCGGCAGATACGCAGTATTTT. This chain connects TRBV30 to TRBJ2-3; 12 bases map to TRBD2. The germline V gene has CDR1 GTSNPN and CDR2 SVGIG (reference sequence). The CDR3 sequence is 17 residues long. The J segment lost 4 bases and the V segment lost 6 bases, leaving 14 bases of the junction unmatched.

This sequence joins TRBV29-1 and TRBJ2-7; the match to TRBD1 covers 7 bases. J lost 4 bases, V lost 4 bases, and 4 bases had no gene match. This CDR3 is built from 12 residues. Germline V lookup: CDR1 SQVTM, CDR2 ANQGSEA. The CDR3 sequence: CSVGRGPYEQYF. Written as DNA, the CDR3 is TGCAGCGTTGGTAGGGGGCCATACGAGCAGTACTTC.

The CDR3 loop reads CASSEAPSLRRGAYEQYF. In DNA form, the CDR3 reads TGTGCCAGCAGTGAAGCGCCTTCCCTTCGCAGGGGGGCCTACGAGCAGTACTTC. The chain couples TRBV6-1 to TRBJ2-7; a weak D match, TRBD1 (7 bases). Trimming removed 0 bases at V and 2 bases at J, with 20 bases between. Germline values: CDR1 MNHNS, CDR2 SASEGT. The CDR3 totals 18 residues.

The chain recombines TRBV10-1 with TRBJ2-2; maybe TRBD1 (6 bases). The CDR3 covers 13 residues. Trimming stripped 0 bases from V and 9 bases from J, with 8 bases between. Germline V gene lookup returns CDR1 WNHNN and CDR2 SYGVQD (reference sequence). The CDR3 nucleotides are TGCGCCAGCAGTGAGTCGGGGGCATGGGAGCTGTTTTTT. Encoded protein: CASSESGAWELFF.

V usage is TRBV4-1 and J usage is TRBJ1-5; D not resolved. Germline CDR1 is MGHRA and CDR2 is YSYEKL. The CDR3 spans 15 residues. V gave up 0 bases and J gave up 3 bases, with 9 bases separating them. The CDR3 region is CASSQEARSNQPQHF. CDR3 in DNA: TGCGCCAGCAGCCAAGAAGCCAGGTCCAATCAGCCCCAGCATTTT.

To note about this clone: The junction does not match germline at one end; this may be a read error. The rearrangement uses TRBV7-9 and TRBJ1-1; 9 bases map to TRBD1. The CDR3 is made up of 15 amino acids. In germline, CDR1 is SEHNR, CDR2 FQNEAQ (reference sequence). This chain's CDR3 is CSSSPGQGKNTEAFF. CDR3 in DNA: TGTTCCAGCAGCCCGGGACAGGGAAAGAACACTGAAGCTTTCTTT.

The V gene is TRBV27, the J gene TRBJ1-2; D uncertain. Germline lookup yields CDR1 MNHEY and CDR2 SMNVEV (reference sequence). Deletions cut 3 bases from V and 4 bases from J, with 15 bases between. The CDR3 sequence is 15 residues long. CDR3 nucleotide sequence: TGTGCCAGCAGTTTGGGTGGTGGGCACTCCTATGGCTACACCTTC. This sequence encodes CASSLGGGHSYGYTF.